This TCR beta chain was sequenced for a study of control samples from healthy donors and cancer patients. TCRdb's table, derived via immunoSEQ multiplex PCR, lists solely in-frame clones and lacks some. This sample yields about 92,000 clones, of which 82% are seen a single time; 8.5% to 10% belongs to the top ten. This CDR3 has 16 amino acids. Germline V gene sequence: CDR1 MGHRA, CDR2 YSYEKL. The junction had 6 bases not matched to a gene; V was cut back by 2 bases and J by 1 base. The receptor was derived from a woman aged 60-75 years in good health. The chain uses TRBV4-1 and TRBJ2-7; 9 bases are shared with TRBD2. Material: blood. The CDR3, as DNA: TGCGCCAGCAGCCAAAGAGCCCTAGCGGGATCCTACGAGCAGTACTTC. Translation: CASSQRALAGSYEQYF.